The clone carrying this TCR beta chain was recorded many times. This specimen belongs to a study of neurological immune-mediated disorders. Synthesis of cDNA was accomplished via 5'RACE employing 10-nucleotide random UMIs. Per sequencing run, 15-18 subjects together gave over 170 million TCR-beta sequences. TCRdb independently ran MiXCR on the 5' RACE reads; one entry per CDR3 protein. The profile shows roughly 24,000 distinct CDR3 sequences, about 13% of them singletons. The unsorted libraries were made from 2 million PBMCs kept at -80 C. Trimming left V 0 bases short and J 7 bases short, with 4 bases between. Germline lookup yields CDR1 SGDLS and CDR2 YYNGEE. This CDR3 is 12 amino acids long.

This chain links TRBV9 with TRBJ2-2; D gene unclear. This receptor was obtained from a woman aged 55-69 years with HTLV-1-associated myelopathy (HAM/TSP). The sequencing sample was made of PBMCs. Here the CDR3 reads CASSVGGGELFF. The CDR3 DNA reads TGTGCCAGCAGCGTAGGAGGCGGGGAGCTGTTTTTT. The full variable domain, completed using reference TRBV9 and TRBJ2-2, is DSGVTQTPKHLITATGQRVTLRCSPRSGDLSVYWYQQSLDQGLQFLIQYYNGEERAKGNILERFSAQQFPDLHSELNLSSLELGDSALYFCASSVGGGELFFGEGSRLTVL.